The rows below give T cell receptor beta chains drawn from one sample of a study of cytomegalovirus exposure and HLA in healthy donors. Using immunoSEQ multiplex PCR, the repertoire was profiled, and TCRdb retains in-frame clones only, with some absent. The sample contains a few hundred thousand clones, about 90% of which appear only once. Input material: PBMCs. The receptors were sampled from a man aged 18 to 29 in good health and CMV-seropositive. The CDR3 runs from the conserved cysteine through the conserved F or W. The order of the fields is CDR3 protein, CDR3 DNA, D gene, clone size, J gene, V gene. A D gene is named only where the DNA matches it firmly. Only some rows state a clone size, as once, few, many or a class for expanded clones.

cdr3_aa: CASSLSPSGYEQYF
cdr3_nt: TGTGCCAGCAGTTTATCTCCTAGCGGATACGAGCAGTACTTC
d_call: TRBD2
clone_size: NA
j_call: TRBJ2-7
v_call: TRBV27

cdr3_aa: CASSLDPGGREQYF
cdr3_nt: TGCGCCAGCAGCTTGGATCCGGGGGGCCGCGAGCAGTACTTC
d_call: NA
clone_size: NA
j_call: TRBJ2-7
v_call: TRBV5-1

cdr3_aa: CASSQDGGLYMYPYF
cdr3_nt: TGCGCCAGCAGCCAAGATGGGGGCCTTTACATGTATCCGTACTTC
d_call: NA
clone_size: NA
j_call: TRBJ2-7
v_call: TRBV4-1

cdr3_aa: CAWSVRGGTDTQYF
cdr3_nt: TGTGCCTGGAGTGTACGGGGGGGCACAGATACGCAGTATTTT
d_call: TRBD2
clone_size: NA
j_call: TRBJ2-3
v_call: TRBV30

cdr3_aa: CASSYPGKVQETQYF
cdr3_nt: TGTGCCAGCAGCTACCCCGGGAAGGTCCAAGAGACCCAGTACTTC
d_call: NA
clone_size: NA
j_call: TRBJ2-5
v_call: TRBV5-4

cdr3_aa: CAWSATRLNTEAFF
cdr3_nt: TGTGCCTGGAGTGCCACAAGATTGAACACTGAAGCTTTCTTT
d_call: NA
clone_size: NA
j_call: TRBJ1-1
v_call: TRBV30

cdr3_aa: CATSNSEAYNEQFF
cdr3_nt: TGTGCCACCAGCAACAGTGAGGCCTACAATGAGCAGTTCTTC
d_call: NA
clone_size: NA
j_call: TRBJ2-1
v_call: TRBV15

cdr3_aa: CASSTRLEAFF
cdr3_nt: TGTGCCAGCAGTACGAGACTTGAAGCTTTCTTT
d_call: NA
clone_size: once
j_call: TRBJ1-1
v_call: TRBV6-5

cdr3_aa: CASSTAGGHEQYF
cdr3_nt: TGTGCCAGCAGCACCGCAGGGGGGCACGAGCAGTACTTC
d_call: NA
clone_size: NA
j_call: TRBJ2-7
v_call: TRBV7-9

cdr3_aa: CASSPHGGRKNTEAFF
cdr3_nt: TGTGCCAGCAGCCCTCATGGAGGGCGGAAGAACACTGAAGCTTTCTTT
d_call: NA
clone_size: NA
j_call: TRBJ1-1
v_call: TRBV9

cdr3_aa: CAWDPRGLNTGELFF
cdr3_nt: TGTGCCTGGGACCCTAGGGGGCTGAACACCGGGGAGCTGTTTTTT
d_call: TRBD1
clone_size: NA
j_call: TRBJ2-2
v_call: TRBV30

cdr3_aa: CASSFFDLRKWTGGYYEQYF
cdr3_nt: TGTGCCAGCAGCTTTTTCGACCTTCGGAAGTGGACAGGGGGCTACTACGAGCAGTACTTC
d_call: TRBD1
clone_size: once
j_call: TRBJ2-7
v_call: TRBV7-8

cdr3_aa: CASSLSVNQPQHF
cdr3_nt: TGTGCCAGCAGTTTATCGGTCAATCAGCCCCAGCATTTT
d_call: NA
clone_size: NA
j_call: TRBJ1-5
v_call: TRBV27

cdr3_aa: CASRSREGENQPQHF
cdr3_nt: TGTGCCAGCAGGTCCCGAGAGGGGGAAAATCAGCCCCAGCATTTT
d_call: NA
clone_size: NA
j_call: TRBJ1-5
v_call: TRBV6-1

cdr3_aa: CASSKTTGVVPEAFF
cdr3_nt: TGTGCCAGCAGCAAAACGACAGGGGTTGTACCTGAAGCTTTCTTT
d_call: TRBD1
clone_size: NA
j_call: TRBJ1-1
v_call: TRBV7-9

cdr3_aa: CASRVGTGIREQYF
cdr3_nt: TGTGCCAGCAGGGTCGGGACAGGGATCCGCGAGCAGTACTTC
d_call: TRBD1
clone_size: few
j_call: TRBJ2-7
v_call: TRBV6-1

cdr3_aa: CASSSEGKAAYGYTF
cdr3_nt: TGTGCCAGCAGCTCAGAGGGGAAGGCTGCTTATGGCTACACCTTC
d_call: NA
clone_size: NA
j_call: TRBJ1-2
v_call: TRBV21-1

cdr3_aa: CASSPNLRQLEAFF
cdr3_nt: TGCGCCAGCAGCCCCAATCTTCGACAGCTTGAAGCTTTCTTT
d_call: NA
clone_size: NA
j_call: TRBJ1-1
v_call: TRBV5-1

cdr3_aa: CASSLRYEQYF
cdr3_nt: TGTGCCAGCAGTTTAAGATACGAGCAGTACTTC
d_call: NA
clone_size: NA
j_call: TRBJ2-7
v_call: TRBV28

cdr3_aa: CASSHRGNEQFF
cdr3_nt: TGTGCCAGCAGCCACAGGGGCAATGAGCAGTTCTTC
d_call: TRBD1
clone_size: once
j_call: TRBJ2-1
v_call: TRBV27

cdr3_aa: CASSSPMNTEAFF
cdr3_nt: TGTGCCAGCAGCTCGCCAATGAACACTGAAGCTTTCTTT
d_call: NA
clone_size: NA
j_call: TRBJ1-1
v_call: TRBV5-5

cdr3_aa: CASTFTGELFF
cdr3_nt: TGTGCCAGTACTTTCACCGGGGAGCTGTTTTTT
d_call: NA
clone_size: NA
j_call: TRBJ2-2
v_call: TRBV19

cdr3_aa: CASSLDGQLGDTQYF
cdr3_nt: TGTGCCAGCAGCTTAGACGGCCAACTGGGGGATACGCAGTATTTT
d_call: NA
clone_size: NA
j_call: TRBJ2-3
v_call: TRBV7-2

cdr3_aa: CATSRVGRASQETQYF
cdr3_nt: TGTGCCACCAGCAGAGTCGGGAGGGCCTCTCAAGAGACCCAGTACTTC
d_call: TRBD2
clone_size: NA
j_call: TRBJ2-5
v_call: TRBV15

cdr3_aa: CASSLLSGGTGELFF
cdr3_nt: TGCGCCAGCAGCTTGTTAAGCGGGGGGACCGGGGAGCTGTTTTTT
d_call: TRBD2
clone_size: NA
j_call: TRBJ2-2
v_call: TRBV5-1

cdr3_aa: CASSQNWFPGQSYEQYF
cdr3_nt: TGTGCCAGCAGCCAAAATTGGTTCCCGGGACAGAGCTACGAGCAGTACTTC
d_call: TRBD1
clone_size: once
j_call: TRBJ2-7
v_call: TRBV4-2

cdr3_aa: CSVELAGGSTYEQYF
cdr3_nt: TGCAGCGTTGAACTCGCGGGAGGCTCAACCTACGAGCAGTACTTC
d_call: TRBD2
clone_size: NA
j_call: TRBJ2-7
v_call: TRBV29-1

cdr3_aa: CASGGTSGGYEQYF
cdr3_nt: TGTGCCAGCGGTGGGACTAGCGGAGGCTACGAGCAGTACTTC
d_call: TRBD2
clone_size: NA
j_call: TRBJ2-7
v_call: TRBV6-5

cdr3_aa: CASSLWEGGETQYF
cdr3_nt: TGCGCCAGCAGCTTGTGGGAGGGTGGAGAGACCCAGTACTTC
d_call: TRBD2
clone_size: NA
j_call: TRBJ2-5
v_call: TRBV5-1

cdr3_aa: CASSIVSTGFTF
cdr3_nt: TGTGCCAGCAGCATAGTCAGTACAGGGTTCACCTTC
d_call: NA
clone_size: once
j_call: TRBJ1-2
v_call: TRBV5-4

cdr3_aa: CASRSSGGAYEQYF
cdr3_nt: TGTGCCAGCCGTTCTAGCGGGGGGGCCTACGAGCAGTACTTC
d_call: TRBD2
clone_size: NA
j_call: TRBJ2-7
v_call: TRBV27

cdr3_aa: CASKGRNLNTEAFF
cdr3_nt: TGTGCCAGCAAGGGGAGAAATCTGAACACTGAAGCTTTCTTT
d_call: NA
clone_size: NA
j_call: TRBJ1-1
v_call: TRBV6-6

cdr3_aa: CAISSPGTGFGYTF
cdr3_nt: TGTGCCATCAGTTCACCCGGGACAGGGTTTGGCTACACCTTC
d_call: TRBD1
clone_size: once
j_call: TRBJ1-2
v_call: TRBV10-3

cdr3_aa: CSAEPPGRNEQFF
cdr3_nt: TGCAGCGCAGAACCCCCGGGACGAAATGAGCAGTTCTTC
d_call: NA
clone_size: NA
j_call: TRBJ2-1
v_call: TRBV29-1

cdr3_aa: CASRIAEKLFF
cdr3_nt: TGTGCCAGTAGGATCGCGGAAAAACTGTTTTTT
d_call: NA
clone_size: few
j_call: TRBJ1-4
v_call: TRBV19

cdr3_aa: CAWSGDYTFTDTQYF
cdr3_nt: TGTGCCTGGAGCGGGGACTATACCTTCACAGATACGCAGTATTTT
d_call: TRBD2
clone_size: once
j_call: TRBJ2-3
v_call: TRBV30

cdr3_aa: CASSVAREGWMGGYTF
cdr3_nt: TGTGCCAGCAGCGTAGCTCGGGAGGGGTGGATGGGAGGCTACACCTTC
d_call: NA
clone_size: NA
j_call: TRBJ1-2
v_call: TRBV9

cdr3_aa: CASSSIVLETDTGELFF
cdr3_nt: TGTGCCAGCAGTTCGATCGTACTAGAAACAGACACCGGGGAGCTGTTTTTT
d_call: NA
clone_size: NA
j_call: TRBJ2-2
v_call: TRBV27

cdr3_aa: CASSLPNQPQHF
cdr3_nt: TGTGCCAGCAGCTTGCCAAATCAGCCCCAGCATTTT
d_call: NA
clone_size: NA
j_call: TRBJ1-5
v_call: TRBV5-6

cdr3_aa: CASSPEPGNGYTF
cdr3_nt: TGTGCCAGCTCACCAGAGCCAGGAAATGGCTACACCTTC
d_call: NA
clone_size: NA
j_call: TRBJ1-2
v_call: TRBV18

cdr3_aa: CASSGERSGANVLTF
cdr3_nt: TGTGCCAGCAGCGGAGAGCGGTCTGGGGCCAACGTCCTGACTTTC
d_call: NA
clone_size: NA
j_call: TRBJ2-6
v_call: TRBV7-6

cdr3_aa: CASSYSWGRGETQYF
cdr3_nt: TGTGCCAGCAGTTACTCTTGGGGGCGCGGCGAGACCCAGTACTTC
d_call: NA
clone_size: NA
j_call: TRBJ2-5
v_call: TRBV6-5

cdr3_aa: CASSEWGADTQYF
cdr3_nt: TGTGCCAGCAGTGAATGGGGGGCAGATACGCAGTATTTT
d_call: NA
clone_size: few
j_call: TRBJ2-3
v_call: TRBV25-1

cdr3_aa: CSVNRVMNTEAFF
cdr3_nt: TGCAGCGTTAACAGGGTAATGAACACTGAAGCTTTCTTT
d_call: NA
clone_size: NA
j_call: TRBJ1-1
v_call: TRBV29-1

cdr3_aa: CATSKTGGQPQHF
cdr3_nt: TGTGCCACCAGCAAGACAGGGGGGCAGCCCCAGCATTTT
d_call: TRBD1
clone_size: large
j_call: TRBJ1-5
v_call: TRBV15

cdr3_aa: CSVEAGLGTDTQYF
cdr3_nt: TGCAGCGTTGAAGCAGGGCTTGGCACAGATACGCAGTATTTT
d_call: NA
clone_size: NA
j_call: TRBJ2-3
v_call: TRBV29-1

cdr3_aa: CASRRQGRDYGYTF
cdr3_nt: TGTGCCAGCAGAAGGCAGGGCAGGGACTATGGCTACACCTTC
d_call: NA
clone_size: NA
j_call: TRBJ1-2
v_call: TRBV6-5

cdr3_aa: CASSEWDRGKDEQYF
cdr3_nt: TGTGCCAGCAGTGAATGGGACAGGGGAAAGGACGAGCAGTACTTC
d_call: TRBD1
clone_size: NA
j_call: TRBJ2-7
v_call: TRBV2

cdr3_aa: CASSISSDTQYF
cdr3_nt: TGCGCCAGCAGCATATCTAGCGATACGCAGTATTTT
d_call: NA
clone_size: once
j_call: TRBJ2-3
v_call: TRBV5-1

cdr3_aa: CASSTGTKNYEQYF
cdr3_nt: TGTGCCTCCAGCACCGGGACGAAAAACTACGAGCAGTACTTC
d_call: NA
clone_size: NA
j_call: TRBJ2-7
v_call: TRBV27

cdr3_aa: CASSLSPGDNQPQHF
cdr3_nt: TGTGCCAGCAGCCTCAGCCCAGGGGACAATCAGCCCCAGCATTTT
d_call: NA
clone_size: NA
j_call: TRBJ1-5
v_call: TRBV6-4

cdr3_aa: CASSGHPTGNTEAFF
cdr3_nt: TGCGCCAGCAGCGGGCACCCGACAGGGAACACTGAAGCTTTCTTT
d_call: NA
clone_size: NA
j_call: TRBJ1-1
v_call: TRBV5-1

cdr3_aa: CASSEIGRGAEAFF
cdr3_nt: TGTGCCAGCAGTGAAATTGGGCGAGGGGCTGAAGCTTTCTTT
d_call: NA
clone_size: NA
j_call: TRBJ1-1
v_call: TRBV25-1

cdr3_aa: CASSGTSGSSYEQYF
cdr3_nt: TGTGCCAGCTCCGGGACTAGCGGGAGTTCCTACGAGCAGTACTTC
d_call: TRBD2
clone_size: NA
j_call: TRBJ2-7
v_call: TRBV18

cdr3_aa: CSVAEATEAFF
cdr3_nt: TGCAGCGTTGCGGAAGCCACTGAAGCTTTCTTT
d_call: NA
clone_size: NA
j_call: TRBJ1-1
v_call: TRBV29-1